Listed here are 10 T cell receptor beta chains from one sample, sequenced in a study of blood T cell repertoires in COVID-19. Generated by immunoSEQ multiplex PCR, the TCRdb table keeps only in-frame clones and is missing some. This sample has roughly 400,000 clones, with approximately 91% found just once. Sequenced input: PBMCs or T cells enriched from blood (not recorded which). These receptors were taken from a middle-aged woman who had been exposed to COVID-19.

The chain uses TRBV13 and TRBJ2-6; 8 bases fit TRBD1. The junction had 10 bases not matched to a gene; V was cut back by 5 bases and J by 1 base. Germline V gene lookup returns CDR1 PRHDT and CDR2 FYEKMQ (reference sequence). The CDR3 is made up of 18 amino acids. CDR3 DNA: TGTGCCAGCAGCCCCCGACAGGGGTTGGCTTCTGGGGCCAACGTCCTGACTTTC. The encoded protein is CASSPRQGLASGANVLTF.

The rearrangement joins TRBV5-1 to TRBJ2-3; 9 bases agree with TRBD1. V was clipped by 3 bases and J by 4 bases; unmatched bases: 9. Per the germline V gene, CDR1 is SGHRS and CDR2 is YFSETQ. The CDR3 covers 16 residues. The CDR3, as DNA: TGCGCCAGCAGCTCGTACAGGGGGCGCAACTCAGATACGCAGTATTTT. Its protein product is CASSSYRGRNSDTQYF.

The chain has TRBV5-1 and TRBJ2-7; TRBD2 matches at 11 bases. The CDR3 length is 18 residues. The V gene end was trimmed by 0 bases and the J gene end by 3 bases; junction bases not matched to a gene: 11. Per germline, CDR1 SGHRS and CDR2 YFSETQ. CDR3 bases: TGCGCCAGCAGCTTGGGGTTACTAGCGGGGGCTAAGGGCTACGAGCAGTACTTC. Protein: CASSLGLLAGAKGYEQYF.

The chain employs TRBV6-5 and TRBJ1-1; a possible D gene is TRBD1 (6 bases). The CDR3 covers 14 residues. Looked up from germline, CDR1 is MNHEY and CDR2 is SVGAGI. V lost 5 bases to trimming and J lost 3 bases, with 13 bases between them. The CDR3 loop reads CASSPLQGHTEAFF. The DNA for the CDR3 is TGTGCCAGCAGTCCATTACAGGGTCACACTGAAGCTTTCTTT.

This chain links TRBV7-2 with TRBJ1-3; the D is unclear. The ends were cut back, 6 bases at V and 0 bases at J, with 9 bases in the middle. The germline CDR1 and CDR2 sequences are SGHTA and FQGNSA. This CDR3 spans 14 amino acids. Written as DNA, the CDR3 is TGTGCCAGCAGTTCTAACCTCTCTGGAAACACCATATATTTT. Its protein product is CASSSNLSGNTIYF.

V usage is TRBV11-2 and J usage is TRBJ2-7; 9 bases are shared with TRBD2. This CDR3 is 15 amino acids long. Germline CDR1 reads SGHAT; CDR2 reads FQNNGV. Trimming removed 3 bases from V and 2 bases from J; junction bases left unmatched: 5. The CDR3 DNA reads TGTGCCAGCAGCTTTGTTAGCGGGGGCCCCTACGAGCAGTACTTC. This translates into CASSFVSGGPYEQYF.

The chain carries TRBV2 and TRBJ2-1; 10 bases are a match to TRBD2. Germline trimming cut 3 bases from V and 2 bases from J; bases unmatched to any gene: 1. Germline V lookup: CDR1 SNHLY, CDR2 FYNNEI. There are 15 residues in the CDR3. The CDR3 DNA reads TGTGCCAGCAGTGATAGCGGGGGGCCCTACAATGAGCAGTTCTTC. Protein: CASSDSGGPYNEQFF.

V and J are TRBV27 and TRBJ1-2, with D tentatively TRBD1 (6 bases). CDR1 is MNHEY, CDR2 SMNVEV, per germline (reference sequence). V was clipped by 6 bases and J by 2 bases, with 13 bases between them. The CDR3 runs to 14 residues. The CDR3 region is CASRLGGANYGYTF. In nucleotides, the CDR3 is TGTGCCAGCAGGCTCGGGGGGGCCAACTATGGCTACACCTTC.

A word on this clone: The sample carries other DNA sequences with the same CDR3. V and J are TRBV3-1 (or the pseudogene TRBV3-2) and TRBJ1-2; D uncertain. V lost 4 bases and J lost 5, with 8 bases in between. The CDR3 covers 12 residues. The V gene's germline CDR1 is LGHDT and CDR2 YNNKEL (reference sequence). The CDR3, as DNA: TGTGCCAGCAGCCCATCGGGGTATGGCTACACCTTC. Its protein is CASSPSGYGYTF.

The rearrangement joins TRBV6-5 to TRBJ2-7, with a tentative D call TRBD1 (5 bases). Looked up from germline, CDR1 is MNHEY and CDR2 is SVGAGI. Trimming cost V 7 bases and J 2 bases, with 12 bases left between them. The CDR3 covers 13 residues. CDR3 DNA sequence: TGTGCCAGCAATCCAGGGCCCCCCTACGAGCAGTACTTC. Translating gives CASNPGPPYEQYF.